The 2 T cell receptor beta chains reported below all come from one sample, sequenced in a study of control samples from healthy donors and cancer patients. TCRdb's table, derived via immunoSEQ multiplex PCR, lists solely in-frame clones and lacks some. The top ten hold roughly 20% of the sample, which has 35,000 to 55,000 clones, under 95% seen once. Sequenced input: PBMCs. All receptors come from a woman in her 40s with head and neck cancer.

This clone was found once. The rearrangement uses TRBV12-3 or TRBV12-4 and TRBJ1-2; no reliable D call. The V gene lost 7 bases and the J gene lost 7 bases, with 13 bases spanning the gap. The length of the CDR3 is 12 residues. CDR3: CASTMRGFGYTF. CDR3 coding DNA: TGTGCCAGCACCATGAGAGGGTTTGGCTACACCTTC.

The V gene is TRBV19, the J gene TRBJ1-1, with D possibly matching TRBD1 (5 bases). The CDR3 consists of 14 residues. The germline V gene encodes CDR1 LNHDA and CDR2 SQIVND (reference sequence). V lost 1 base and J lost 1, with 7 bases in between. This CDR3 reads CASSIAGGNTEAFF. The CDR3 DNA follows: TGTGCCAGTAGTATAGCGGGGGGGAACACTGAAGCTTTCTTT.